The 9 T cell receptor beta chains presented below share a single source sample, sequenced in a study of post-analysis software for immune sequencing data. Findings and caveats of the study: With TRBV5-6, TRBV5-1 and TRBV20-1 included, roughly five TRBV segments were more frequent in patients than in controls.

Their target antigens are unknown. Unique molecular identifiers were carried by the TCR beta cDNA libraries. TCRdb reanalysed the PCR reads using MiXCR and keeps one entry per CDR3 protein. The table has hundreds of thousands of distinct CDR3 sequences, 25% to 30% seen once. Material: blood. These receptors all stem from a girl aged 5 to 17 with multiple sclerosis.

A few counts support this clonotype. The chain uses TRBV5-1 and TRBJ2-1, with unresolved D. CDR3 length: 17 amino acids. V lost 5 bases to trimming and J lost 2 bases, with 20 bases between them. Germline CDR1 and CDR2: SGHRS and YFSETQ. CDR3 amino acids: CASSQTTTYRTYNEQFF. As DNA, the CDR3 is TGCGCCAGCAGTCAGACCACGACTTATAGAACCTACAATGAGCAGTTCTTC. The whole variable domain, filled in from reference TRBV5-1 and TRBJ2-1, reads KAGVTQTPRYLIKTRGQQVTLSCSPISGHRSVSWYQQTPGQGLQFLFEYFSETQRNKGNFPGRFSGRQFSNSRSEMNVSTLELGDSALYLCASSQTTTYRTYNEQFFGPGTRLTVL.

The gene calls are TRBV28 and TRBJ1-1; TRBD1 might be the D (6 bases). In germline, CDR1 is MDHEN, CDR2 SYDVKM. The CDR3 has 15 amino acids. The V end lost 0 bases, the J end lost 2 bases, and 10 bases lay between the germline ends. The CDR3, as DNA: TGTGCCAGCAGTTTATGGGCAGGGGTAAACACTGAAGCTTTCTTT. Translation gives CASSLWAGVNTEAFF.

This clonotype was observed a few times. This chain connects TRBV29-1 to TRBJ2-3; 10 nucleotides align to TRBD2. This CDR3 contains 14 residues. Unmatched junction bases numbered 5, after V lost 2 bases and J lost 6 bases. Germline loops: CDR1 SQVTM, CDR2 ANQGSEA. The CDR3: CSVEKREGRDTQYF. Written as DNA, the CDR3 is TGCAGCGTTGAAAAGCGGGAGGGGCGGGATACGCAGTATTTT.

This clonotype was seen more than once but under ten times. The chain links TRBV3-1 to TRBJ1-4; a possible D gene is TRBD1 (5 bases). The CDR3 has 21 amino acids. The V end lost 1 base, the J end lost 6 bases, and 30 bases lay between the germline ends. Per the germline V gene, CDR1 is LGHDT and CDR2 is YNNKEL (reference sequence). CDR3 nucleotide sequence: TGTGCCAGCAGCCAAGTCGACCCGACAGTCGGCGTTATGGTTGGAGATGAAAAACTGTTTTTT. Protein product: CASSQVDPTVGVMVGDEKLFF. The variable domain in full, with the rest retrieved from reference TRBV3-1 and TRBJ1-4, is DTAVSQTPKYLVTQMGNDKSIKCEQNLGHDTMYWYKQDSKKFLKIMFSYNNKELIINETVPNRFSPKSPDKAHLNLHINSLELGDSAVYFCASSQVDPTVGVMVGDEKLFFGSGTQLSVL.

In this sample, this clonotype turned up a few times. This chain connects TRBV20-1 to TRBJ2-3, with 12 bases that match TRBD1. Germline values: CDR1 DFQATT, CDR2 SNEGSKA (reference sequence). There are 15 residues in the CDR3. V lost 3 bases, J lost 6 bases, and 7 bases stayed unmatched. Here the CDR3 reads CSARGPGQGADTQYF. The CDR3 nucleotides are TGCAGTGCTAGGGGTCCGGGACAGGGGGCCGATACGCAGTATTTT.

The J gene is TRBJ2-3, the V gene TRBV4-3, with 7 nucleotides matching TRBD1. There are 17 residues in the CDR3. The J segment lost 1 base and the V segment lost 0 bases, leaving 7 bases of the junction unmatched. The V gene's germline CDR1 is LGHNA and CDR2 YSLEER. The CDR3 nucleotides read TGCGCCAGCAGCCAAGATTTACGGGACAGAGGCACAGATACGCAGTATTTT. Translating gives CASSQDLRDRGTDTQYF.

The J gene is TRBJ1-5, the V gene TRBV5-1; weak D call: TRBD1 (5 bases). Germline CDR1 reads SGHRS; CDR2 reads YFSETQ. Trimming left V 3 bases short and J 7 bases short, with 20 bases between. This CDR3 comprises 16 residues. The CDR3 DNA reads TGCGCCAGCAGCTCGGGTGGGGGTTCCCCTTTCCAGCCCCAGCATTTT. Its protein is CASSSGGGSPFQPQHF. Filled out from reference TRBV5-1 and TRBJ1-5, the complete variable domain reads KAGVTQTPRYLIKTRGQQVTLSCSPISGHRSVSWYQQTPGQGLQFLFEYFSETQRNKGNFPGRFSGRQFSNSRSEMNVSTLELGDSALYLCASSSGGGSPFQPQHFGDGTRLSIL.

Only a few counts were recorded for this clonotype. The rearrangement joins TRBV5-1 to TRBJ2-1; possibly TRBD1 for D (6 bases). CDR3 length: 16 amino acids. V was cut by 4 bases and J by 0 bases, with 14 bases left in between. Germline lookup yields CDR1 SGHRS and CDR2 YFSETQ. In nucleotides, the CDR3 is TGCGCCAGCAGCACCAGACAGGTGAGCTCCTACAATGAGCAGTTCTTC. Protein: CASSTRQVSSYNEQFF.

In nucleotides, the CDR3 is TGTGCCAGCATAGCTAACTATGGCTACACCTTC. It specifies CASIANYGYTF. This chain joins TRBV7-2 and TRBJ1-2; D remains unclear. Deletions cut 7 bases from V and 0 bases from J, with 3 bases between. The CDR3 totals 11 residues. The germline CDR1 and CDR2 sequences are SGHTA and FQGNSA.